Here is one T cell receptor (beta chain) with its context. Residents of about 25 US areas, aged roughly 18 to 89 years, made up the participants. Using immunoSEQ multiplex PCR, the repertoire was profiled, and TCRdb retains in-frame clones only, with some absent. The sample lists under 400,000 clones, about nine tenths occurring once. This entry comes from a study of blood T cell repertoires in COVID-19. The overall study: Material from acute and convalescent COVID-19 was sourced from the United States, Italy and Spain. PBMCs, B-cell-depleted T cells, or T cells were the source of the cDNA or gDNA that made up the material.

The V end was cut by 6 bases, the J end by 0 bases, with 15 bases between. The CDR3 runs to 16 residues. Germline V CDR1 and CDR2: MDHEN, SYDVKM. The chain joins TRBV28 to TRBJ1-3; maybe TRBD1 (6 bases). The TCR comes from a woman aged 25 to 39 who had been exposed to COVID-19. Sequenced input: PBMCs or T cells enriched from blood (not recorded which). CDR3 sequence: CASSWQGSRSGNTIYF. The CDR3 nucleotides are TGTGCCAGCAGCTGGCAGGGGTCCCGCTCTGGAAACACCATATATTTT.